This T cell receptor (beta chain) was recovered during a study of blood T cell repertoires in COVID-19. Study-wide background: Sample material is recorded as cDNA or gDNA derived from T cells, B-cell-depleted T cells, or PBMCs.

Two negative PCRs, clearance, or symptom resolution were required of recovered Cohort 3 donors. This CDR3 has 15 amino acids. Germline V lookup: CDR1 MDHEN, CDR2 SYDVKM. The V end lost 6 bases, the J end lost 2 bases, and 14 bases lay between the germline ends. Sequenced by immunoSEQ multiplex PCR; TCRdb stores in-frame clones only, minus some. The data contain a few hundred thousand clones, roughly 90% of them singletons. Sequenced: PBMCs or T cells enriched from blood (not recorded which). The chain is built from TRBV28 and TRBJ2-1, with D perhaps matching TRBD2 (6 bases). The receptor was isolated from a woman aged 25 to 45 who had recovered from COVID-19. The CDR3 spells CASRLHGLPYNEQFF. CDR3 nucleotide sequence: TGTGCCAGCAGGCTCCATGGACTACCCTACAATGAGCAGTTCTTC.